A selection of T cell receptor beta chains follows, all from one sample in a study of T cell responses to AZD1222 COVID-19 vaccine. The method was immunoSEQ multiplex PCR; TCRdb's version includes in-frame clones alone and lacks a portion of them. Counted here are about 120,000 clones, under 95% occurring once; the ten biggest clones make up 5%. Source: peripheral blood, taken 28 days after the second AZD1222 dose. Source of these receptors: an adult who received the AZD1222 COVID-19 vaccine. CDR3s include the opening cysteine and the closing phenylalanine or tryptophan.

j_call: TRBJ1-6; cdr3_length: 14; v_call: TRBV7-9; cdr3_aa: CASSFQGNNSPLHF
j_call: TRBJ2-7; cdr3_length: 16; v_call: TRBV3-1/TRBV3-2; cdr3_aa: CASSRGTGGGLYEQYF
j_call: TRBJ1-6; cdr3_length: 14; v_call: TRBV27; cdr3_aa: CASRREAYNSPLHF
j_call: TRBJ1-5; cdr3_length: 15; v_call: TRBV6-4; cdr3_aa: CASTPTGWGNQPQHF
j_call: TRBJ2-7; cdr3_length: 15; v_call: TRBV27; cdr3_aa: CASSSRGAWGYEQYF
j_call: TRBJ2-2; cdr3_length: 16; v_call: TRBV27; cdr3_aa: CASSLWGQGAAGELFF
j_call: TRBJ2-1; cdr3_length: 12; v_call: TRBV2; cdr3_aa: CASTEDPARVFF
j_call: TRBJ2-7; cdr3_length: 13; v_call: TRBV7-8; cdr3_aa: CASSSTTGGEQYF
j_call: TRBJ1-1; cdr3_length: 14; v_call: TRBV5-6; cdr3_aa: CASTLRWGNTEAFF
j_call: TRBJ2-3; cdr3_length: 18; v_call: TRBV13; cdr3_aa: CASSIPGLAGRWTDTQYF
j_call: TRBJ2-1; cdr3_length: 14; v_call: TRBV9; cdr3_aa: CASSVGPEVSEQFF
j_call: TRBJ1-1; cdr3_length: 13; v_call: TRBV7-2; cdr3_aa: CASSQTRTGEAFF
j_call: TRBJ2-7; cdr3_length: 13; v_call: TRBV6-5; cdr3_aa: CASAGRGLYEQYF
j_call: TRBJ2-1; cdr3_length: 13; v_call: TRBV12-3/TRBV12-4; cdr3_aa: CASSFGTSHEQFF
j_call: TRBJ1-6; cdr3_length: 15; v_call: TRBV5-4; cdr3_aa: CASSSRTGPGTPLHF
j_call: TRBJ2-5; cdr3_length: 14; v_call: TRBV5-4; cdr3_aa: CASSLNGPQETQYF
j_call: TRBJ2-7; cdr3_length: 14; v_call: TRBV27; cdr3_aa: CASSSPGRTYEQYF
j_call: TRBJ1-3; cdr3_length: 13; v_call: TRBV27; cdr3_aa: CASASTSGNTIYF
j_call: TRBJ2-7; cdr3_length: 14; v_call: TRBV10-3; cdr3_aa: CAISGGQGNHEQYF
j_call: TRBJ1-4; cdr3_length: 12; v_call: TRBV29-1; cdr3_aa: CSVGTANEKLFF
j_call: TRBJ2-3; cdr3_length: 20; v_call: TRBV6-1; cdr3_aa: CASSEAPRGLAGGNTDTQYF
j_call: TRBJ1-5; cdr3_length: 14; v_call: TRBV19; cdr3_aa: CASSIQGSNQPQHF
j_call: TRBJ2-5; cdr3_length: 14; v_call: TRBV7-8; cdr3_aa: CASSRDGGVETQYF
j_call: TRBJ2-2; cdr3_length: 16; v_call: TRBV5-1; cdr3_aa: CASSRQGGSNTGELFF
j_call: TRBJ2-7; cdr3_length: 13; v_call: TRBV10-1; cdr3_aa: CASSEYALGEQYF
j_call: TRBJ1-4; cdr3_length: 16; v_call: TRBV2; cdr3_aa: CASSEARDRLSEKLFF
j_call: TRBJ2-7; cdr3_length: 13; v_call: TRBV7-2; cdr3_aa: CASSLFPTYEQYF
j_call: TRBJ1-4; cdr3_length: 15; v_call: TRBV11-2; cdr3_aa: CASSPTGTGEEKLFF
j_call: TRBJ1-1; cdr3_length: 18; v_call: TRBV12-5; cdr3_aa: CASGLVLLPTQMNTEAFF
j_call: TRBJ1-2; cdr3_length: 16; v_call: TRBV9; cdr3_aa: CASSPLGQGGGYGYTF
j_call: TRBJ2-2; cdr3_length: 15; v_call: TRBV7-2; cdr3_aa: CASSPRTGNTGELFF
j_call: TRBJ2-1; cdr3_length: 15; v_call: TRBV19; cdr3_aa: CASSIIGRDNNEQFF
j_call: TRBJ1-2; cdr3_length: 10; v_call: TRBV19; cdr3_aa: CASRHMGYTF
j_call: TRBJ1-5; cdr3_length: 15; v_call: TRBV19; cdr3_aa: CASRARSGFNQPQHF
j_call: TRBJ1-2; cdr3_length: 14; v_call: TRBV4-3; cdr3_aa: CASSHSDISNGYTF
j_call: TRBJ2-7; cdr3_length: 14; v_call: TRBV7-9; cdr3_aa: CASSDRDADYEQYF
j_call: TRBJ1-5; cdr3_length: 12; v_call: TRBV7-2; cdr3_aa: CASSLTLEPQHF
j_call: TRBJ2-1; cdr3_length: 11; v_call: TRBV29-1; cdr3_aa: CSVTVQGFQFF
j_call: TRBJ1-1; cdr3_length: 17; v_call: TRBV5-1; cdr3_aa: CASSLRSGVQVLTEAFF
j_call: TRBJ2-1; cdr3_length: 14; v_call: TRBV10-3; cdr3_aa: CAISVKREGNEQFF
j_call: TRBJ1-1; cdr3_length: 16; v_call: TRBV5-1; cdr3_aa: CASSRGQGGVKTEAFF
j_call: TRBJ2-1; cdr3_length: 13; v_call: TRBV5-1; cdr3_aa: CASSLAVKNEQFF
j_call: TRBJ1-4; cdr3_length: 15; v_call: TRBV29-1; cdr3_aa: CSVAFQDSKNEKLFF